This T cell receptor beta chain was sequenced for a study of blood T cell repertoires in COVID-19. Across the study: Nucleic acid was either cDNA or gDNA, and it came from T cells, B-cell-depleted T cells, or PBMCs.

In the study's own analysis: Quantification of nucleated cells was approximated via reference gene primer amplification. Data came from immunoSEQ multiplex PCR; TCRdb stores just in-frame clones and leaves some out. From that table come the V and J calls and clone size; the DNA was used to work out D and trimming. Here the sample spans approximately 220,000 clones, around nine tenths being singletons. This CDR3 has 16 residues. The germline V gene has CDR1 MNHEY and CDR2 SVGAGI. Trimming took off 1 base at V and 5 bases at J, with 15 bases between the two ends. Comment on this clone: Distinct nucleotide sequences in the sample also encode this CDR3.

The sequence derives from a woman in her twenties or thirties with acute COVID-19. Input material: PBMCs or T cells enriched from blood (not recorded which). V usage is TRBV6-5 and J usage is TRBJ1-5; weak D call: TRBD1 (5 bases). CDR3 sequence (DNA): TGTGCCAGCAGTTACTTAGGTACAGGCCTAGATCAGCCCCAGCATTTT. Translated: CASSYLGTGLDQPQHF.